This T cell receptor (beta chain) was found in a study of T cells in Graves' hyperthyroidism and ophthalmopathy. Ten or more counts support this clonotype. Germline CDR1 is MDHEN and CDR2 is SYDVKM. The CDR3 length is 14 residues. Trimming removed 2 bases at V and 3 bases at J, with 11 bases between. TCR beta CDR3 sequences were amplified from RNA transcripts. Researchers ran a first-round RT-PCR on the TCR CDR3 using the HTBI primer set. TCRdb fed the multiplex PCR reads into MiXCR, producing one record per CDR3 protein. The top ten clones hold about an eighth of a sample with around 600,000 distinct CDR3 sequences, about 14% of them seen once. Inclusion characteristics of ophthalmopathy patients comprised a Clinical Activity Score of at least 3, a NOSPECS grade of at least 4, and duration under 3 months. Together with thyroid ultrasound, orbital computed tomography, serum thyroxine and TRAb, clinical symptoms were used for diagnoses. The PBMCs were sourced from fresh peripheral blood (more than 8.5 ml).

The receptor comes from a woman in her forties or fifties with Graves' ophthalmopathy. This chain uses TRBV28 with TRBJ2-7; D unresolved. The sequencing sample was made of blood. CDR3 residues: CASSLPIKGYEQYF. CDR3 nucleotides: TGTGCCAGCAGTTTACCGATCAAGGGCTACGAGCAGTACTTC.